This T cell receptor beta chain derives from a study of glioma-infiltrating T cells after dendritic cell vaccination. Looking at the study overall: Dendritic cells derived from monocytes and pulsed with autologous tumor lysate formed the vaccine.

Input was roughly 2.2 ug genomic DNA, or all available if less. Amplification used 60 V beta primers and 13 J beta primers. Produced via immunoSEQ multiplex PCR; TCRdb's table is partial and in-frame only. The repertoire consists of about 49,000 clones, with 65% to 90% occurring once and the leading ten covering over 10%. The CDR3 covers 15 residues. The trim removed 0 bases at V and 4 bases at J, leaving 4 bases unmatched. The germline CDR1 and CDR2 sequences are SGHRS and YFSETQ. The TCR was taken from a human donor with glioblastoma. The chain links TRBV5-1 to TRBJ2-3, with 8 positions matching TRBD1. The starting material was blood, obtained before dendritic cell vaccination. The CDR3 nucleotides are TGCGCCAGCAGCTTGGCGGCAGGGGGCCCAGATACGCAGTATTTT. Translating gives CASSLAAGGPDTQYF.